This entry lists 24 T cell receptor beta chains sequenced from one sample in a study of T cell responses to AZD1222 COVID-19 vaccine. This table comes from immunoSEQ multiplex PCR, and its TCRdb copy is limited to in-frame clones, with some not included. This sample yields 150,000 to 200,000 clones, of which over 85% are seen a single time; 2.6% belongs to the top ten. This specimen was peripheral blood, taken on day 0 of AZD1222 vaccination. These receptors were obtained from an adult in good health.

CDR3 coding DNA: TGTGCAAGTCGCTTAGCGTCCCGTATCGAGAGGAGCAGTGAGCAGTTCTTC. Its translation is CASRLASRIERSSEQFF. The chain recombines TRBV12-2 with TRBJ2-1; the DNA was not compared with TRBD2, the D call given in the table. TRBV12-2 is a recognized pseudogene. The CDR3 contains 17 residues.

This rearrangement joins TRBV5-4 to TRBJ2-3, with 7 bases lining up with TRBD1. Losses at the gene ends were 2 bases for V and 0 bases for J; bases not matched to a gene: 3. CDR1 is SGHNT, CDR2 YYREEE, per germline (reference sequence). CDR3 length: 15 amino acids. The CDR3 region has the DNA TGTGCCAGCAGCTTCAGAGGGGGCAGCACAGATACGCAGTATTTT. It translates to CASSFRGGSTDTQYF.

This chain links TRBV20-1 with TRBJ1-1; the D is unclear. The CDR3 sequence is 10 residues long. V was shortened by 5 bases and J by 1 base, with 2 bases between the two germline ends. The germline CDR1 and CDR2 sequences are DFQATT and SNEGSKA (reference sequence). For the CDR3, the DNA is TGCAGTGCTCGGAACACTGAAGCTTTCTTT. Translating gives CSARNTEAFF.

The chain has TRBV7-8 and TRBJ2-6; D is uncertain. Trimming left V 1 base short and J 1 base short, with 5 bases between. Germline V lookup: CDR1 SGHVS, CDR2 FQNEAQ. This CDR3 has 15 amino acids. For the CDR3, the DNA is TGTGCCAGCAGCTTAGGAGGATCTGGGGCCAACGTCCTGACTTTC. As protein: CASSLGGSGANVLTF. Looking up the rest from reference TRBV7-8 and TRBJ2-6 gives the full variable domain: GAGVSQSPRYKVAKRGQDVALRCDPISGHVSLFWYQQALGQGPEFLTYFQNEAQLDKSGLPSDRFFAERPEGSVSTLKIQRTQQEDSAVYLCASSLGGSGANVLTFGAGSRLTVL.

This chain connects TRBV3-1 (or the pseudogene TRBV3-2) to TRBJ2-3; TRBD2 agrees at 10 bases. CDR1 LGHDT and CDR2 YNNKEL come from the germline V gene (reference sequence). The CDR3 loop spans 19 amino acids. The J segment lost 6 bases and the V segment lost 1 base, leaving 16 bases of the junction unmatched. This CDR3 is CASSQAREVGAGGYDTQYF. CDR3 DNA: TGTGCCAGCAGCCAAGCGAGAGAGGTGGGAGCGGGAGGGTATGATACGCAGTATTTT.

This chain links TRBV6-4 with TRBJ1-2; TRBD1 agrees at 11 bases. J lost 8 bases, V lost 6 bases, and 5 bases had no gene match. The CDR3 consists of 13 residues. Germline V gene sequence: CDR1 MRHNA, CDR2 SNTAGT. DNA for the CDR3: TGTGCCAGCAGCGGGGGACAGGGGGGCGGCTACACCTTC. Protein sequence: CASSGGQGGGYTF.

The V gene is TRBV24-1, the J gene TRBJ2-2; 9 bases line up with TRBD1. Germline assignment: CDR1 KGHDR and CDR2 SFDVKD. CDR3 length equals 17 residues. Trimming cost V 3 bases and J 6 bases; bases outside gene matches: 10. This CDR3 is CATSDPGTGWLAGELFF. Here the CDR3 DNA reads TGTGCCACCAGTGATCCCGGGACAGGGTGGTTGGCCGGGGAGCTGTTTTTT.

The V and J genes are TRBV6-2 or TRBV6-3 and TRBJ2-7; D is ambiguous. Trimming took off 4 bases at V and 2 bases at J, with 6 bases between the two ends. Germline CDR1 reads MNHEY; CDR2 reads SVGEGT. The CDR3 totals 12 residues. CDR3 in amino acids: CASSSGTYEQYF. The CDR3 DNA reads TGTGCCAGCAGTTCAGGAACCTACGAGCAGTACTTC.

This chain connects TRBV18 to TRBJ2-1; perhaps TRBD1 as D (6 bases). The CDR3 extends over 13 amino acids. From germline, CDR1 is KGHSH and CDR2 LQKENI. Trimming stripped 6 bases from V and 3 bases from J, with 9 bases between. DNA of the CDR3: TGTGCCAGCTCTCCAGGGGACTACAATGAGCAGTTCTTC. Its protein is CASSPGDYNEQFF.

DNA for the CDR3: TGTGCCATCAGTGATCCGAATACTTACAGGGATGGCTACACCTTC. This encodes CAISDPNTYRDGYTF. The rearrangement joins TRBV10-3 to TRBJ1-2, with D possibly TRBD1 on 6 matching bases. The CDR3 covers 15 residues. Germline V gives CDR1 ENHRY, CDR2 SYGVKD. V dropped 3 bases and J dropped 6 bases, with 17 bases sitting between them.

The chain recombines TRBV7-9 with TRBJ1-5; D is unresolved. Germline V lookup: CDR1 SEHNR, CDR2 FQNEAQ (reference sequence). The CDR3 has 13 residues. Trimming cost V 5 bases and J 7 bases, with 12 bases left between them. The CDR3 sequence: CASSPGSRQPQHF. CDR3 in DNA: TGTGCCAGCAGCCCCGGGTCTCGGCAGCCCCAGCATTTT.

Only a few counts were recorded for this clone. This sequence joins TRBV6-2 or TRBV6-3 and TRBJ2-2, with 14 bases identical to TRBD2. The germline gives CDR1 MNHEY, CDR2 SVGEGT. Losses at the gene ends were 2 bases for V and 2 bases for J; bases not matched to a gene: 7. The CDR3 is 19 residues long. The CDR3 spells CASSYAAGTSGRNTGELFF. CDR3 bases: TGTGCCAGCAGTTACGCCGCCGGGACTAGCGGGAGAAACACCGGGGAGCTGTTTTTT.

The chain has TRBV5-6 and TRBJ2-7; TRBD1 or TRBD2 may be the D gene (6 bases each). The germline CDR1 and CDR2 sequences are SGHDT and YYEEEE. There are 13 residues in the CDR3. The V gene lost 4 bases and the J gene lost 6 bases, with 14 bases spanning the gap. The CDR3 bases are TGTGCCAGCAGCATATACGGAGGGGGCGAGCAGTACTTC. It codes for CASSIYGGGEQYF.

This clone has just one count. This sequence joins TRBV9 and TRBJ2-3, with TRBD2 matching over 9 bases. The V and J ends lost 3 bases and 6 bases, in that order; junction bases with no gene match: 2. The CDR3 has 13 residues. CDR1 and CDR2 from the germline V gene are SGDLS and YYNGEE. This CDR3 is CASSGTSADTQYF. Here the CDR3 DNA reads TGTGCCAGCAGCGGGACTAGCGCGGATACGCAGTATTTT. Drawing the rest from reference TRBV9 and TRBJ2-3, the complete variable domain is DSGVTQTPKHLITATGQRVTLRCSPRSGDLSVYWYQQSLDQGLQFLIQYYNGEERAKGNILERFSAQQFPDLHSELNLSSLELGDSALYFCASSGTSADTQYFGPGTRLTVL.

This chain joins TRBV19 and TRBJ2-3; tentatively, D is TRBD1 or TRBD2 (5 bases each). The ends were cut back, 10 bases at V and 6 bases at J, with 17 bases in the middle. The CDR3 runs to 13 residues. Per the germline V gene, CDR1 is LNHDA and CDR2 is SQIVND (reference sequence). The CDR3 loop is CATSGTFWDTQYF. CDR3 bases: TGTGCCACCTCTGGGACCTTCTGGGATACGCAGTATTTT.

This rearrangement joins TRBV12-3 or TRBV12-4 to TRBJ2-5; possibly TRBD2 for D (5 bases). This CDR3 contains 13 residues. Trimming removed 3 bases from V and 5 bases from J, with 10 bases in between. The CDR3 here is CASSLSGIETQYF. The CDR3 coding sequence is TGTGCCAGCAGTTTGTCGGGAATCGAGACCCAGTACTTC.

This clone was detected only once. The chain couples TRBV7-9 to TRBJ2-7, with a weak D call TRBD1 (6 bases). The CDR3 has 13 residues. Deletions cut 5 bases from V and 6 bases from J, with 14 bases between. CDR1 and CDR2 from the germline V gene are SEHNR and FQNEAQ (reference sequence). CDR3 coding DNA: TGTGCCAGCAGCCCTCCAACAGGGTTCGAGCAGTACTTC. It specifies CASSPPTGFEQYF.

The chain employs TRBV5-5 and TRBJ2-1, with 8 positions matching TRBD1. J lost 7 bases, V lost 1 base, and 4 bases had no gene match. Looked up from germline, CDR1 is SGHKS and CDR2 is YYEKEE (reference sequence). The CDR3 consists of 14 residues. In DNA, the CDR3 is TGTGCCAGCAGCTTGCTCAGGGGGCGAAATGAGCAGTTCTTC. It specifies CASSLLRGRNEQFF.

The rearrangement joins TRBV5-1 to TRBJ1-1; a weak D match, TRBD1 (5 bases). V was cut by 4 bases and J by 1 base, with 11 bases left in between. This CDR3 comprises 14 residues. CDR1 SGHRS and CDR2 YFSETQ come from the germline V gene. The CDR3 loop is CASSPPRGNTEAFF. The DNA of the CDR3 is TGCGCCAGCAGCCCCCCGAGGGGGAACACTGAAGCTTTCTTT.

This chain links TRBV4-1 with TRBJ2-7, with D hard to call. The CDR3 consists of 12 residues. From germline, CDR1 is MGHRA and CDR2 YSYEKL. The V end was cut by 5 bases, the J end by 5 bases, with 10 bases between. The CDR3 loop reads CASSSNRDEQYF. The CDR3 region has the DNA TGCGCCAGCAGCTCTAACCGGGACGAGCAGTACTTC.

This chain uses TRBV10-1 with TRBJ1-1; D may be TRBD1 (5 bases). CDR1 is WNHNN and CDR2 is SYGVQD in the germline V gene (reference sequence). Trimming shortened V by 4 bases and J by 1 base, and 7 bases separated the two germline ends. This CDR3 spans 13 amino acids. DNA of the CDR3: TGCGCCAGCAGTGCACAGGCGAACACTGAAGCTTTCTTT. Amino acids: CASSAQANTEAFF.

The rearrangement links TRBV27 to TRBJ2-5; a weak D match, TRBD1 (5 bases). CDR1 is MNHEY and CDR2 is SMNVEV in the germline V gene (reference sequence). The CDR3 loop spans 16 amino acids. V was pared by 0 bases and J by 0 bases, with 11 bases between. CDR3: CASSLSQAKYQETQYF. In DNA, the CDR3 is TGTGCCAGCAGTTTATCACAGGCTAAGTACCAAGAGACCCAGTACTTC.

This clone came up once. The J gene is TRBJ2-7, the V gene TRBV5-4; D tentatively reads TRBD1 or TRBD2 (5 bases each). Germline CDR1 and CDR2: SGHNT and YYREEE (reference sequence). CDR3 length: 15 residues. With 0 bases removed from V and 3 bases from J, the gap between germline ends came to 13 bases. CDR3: CASSLAGGWIYEQYF. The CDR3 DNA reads TGTGCCAGCAGCTTGGCTGGGGGTTGGATCTACGAGCAGTACTTC.

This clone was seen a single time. CDR3 loop: CASSLGAVNSGNTIYF. The CDR3 coding sequence is TGTGCCAGCAGCTTAGGTGCGGTCAACTCTGGAAACACCATATATTTT. V is TRBV7-2 and J is TRBJ1-3; no definite D call. Germline lookup yields CDR1 SGHTA and CDR2 FQGNSA. CDR3 length: 16 residues. Trimming left V 1 base short and J 0 bases short, with 10 bases between.